This T cell receptor beta chain was recovered during a study of cytomegalovirus exposure and HLA in healthy donors. J gave up 0 bases and V 2 bases, and 5 bases lay outside the gene matches. This CDR3 region has 18 residues. From germline, CDR1 is SGHTA and CDR2 FQGNSA. The study ran its PCR with 60 Vbeta and 13 Jbeta primers. TCRdb's copy holds only in-frame clones and misses some; the assay was immunoSEQ multiplex PCR. Here the sample spans 95,000 to 100,000 clones, approximately 76% being singletons. The gene calls are TRBV7-2 and TRBJ2-3, with 13 positions matching TRBD2. The sample taken for sequencing was PBMCs. This receptor was obtained from a man in his forties in good health and CMV-seronegative. This CDR3 is CASSLRTSGGGSTDTQYF. CDR3 nucleotide sequence: TGTGCCAGCAGCTTAAGGACTAGCGGGGGAGGAAGCACAGATACGCAGTATTTT.